This T cell receptor beta chain was sequenced during a study of T cell changes during pregnancy in multiple sclerosis. Measured with immunoSEQ multiplex PCR; TCRdb has only the in-frame clones, and not every one. The sample shows tens of thousands of clones, about 90% of them seen only once. The J segment lost 6 bases and the V segment lost 5 bases, leaving 4 bases of the junction unmatched. This CDR3 comprises 14 residues. CDR1 SGHRS and CDR2 YFSETQ come from the germline V gene. The TCR sequence derives from a female donor with multiple sclerosis, enrolled in a pregnancy study. The sequenced sample was peripheral blood, obtained before pregnancy. V usage is TRBV5-1 and J usage is TRBJ2-1; 11 nucleotides align to TRBD2. The CDR3 DNA reads as TGCGCCAGCAGTGGCGGGACTAGCGGCAATGAGCAGTTCTTC. The encoded protein is CASSGGTSGNEQFF.